This T cell receptor beta chain was recorded in a study of CD8 T cells in Susac syndrome. Study-wide results and limits: The study recognized that the number of individuals in its TCR sequencing and HLA analysis was relatively small.

Random hexamers were used to reverse transcribe the RNA input (about 0.5 to 1 ug). With immunoSEQ multiplex PCR, TCR beta CDR3 was amplified across 54 Vbeta and 13 Jbeta. Via MiXCR, TCRdb re-called the immunoSEQ multiplex PCR reads, giving one row per CDR3 protein. The table has approximately 150,000 distinct CDR3 sequences, around 94% seen once. In contrast to the negatively isolated CD8+ and CD4+ T cells, TEMRA cells were FACS-enriched. Concerning this clonotype: Its antigen is not identified.

The TCR originated in a human donor in good health. The sample taken for sequencing was CD4+ T cells from PBMCs.

The CDR3, as DNA: TGTGCCACCAGCAGAGATTACACAGCCACTTCTGGAAACACCATATATTTT. This sequence encodes CATSRDYTATSGNTIYF. This chain joins TRBV15 and TRBJ1-3; D not certain. Trimming took off 0 bases at V and 1 base at J, with 13 bases between the two ends. This CDR3 has 17 residues. The germline gives CDR1 LNHNV, CDR2 YYDKDF (reference sequence). Filled out from reference TRBV15 and TRBJ1-3, the complete variable domain reads DAMVIQNPRYQVTQFGKPVTLSCSQTLNHNVMYWYQQKSSQAPKLLFHYYDKDFNNEADTPDNFQSRRPNTSFCFLDIRSPGLGDTAMYLCATSRDYTATSGNTIYFGEGSWLTVV.